This TCR beta chain was observed in a study of blood T cells in healthy people across ages. It was with a sample-barcoded 5' primer and a J-beta primer mix that a second PCR of roughly 6 to 12 cycles was run. Every molecule of cDNA carried a tag from a template-switch adaptor with 12 random nucleotides. TCRdb fed the 5' RACE reads into MiXCR, producing one record per CDR3 protein. The sample has over 500,000 distinct CDR3 sequences; over 40% are singletons. V was shortened by 5 bases and J by 10 bases, with 14 bases between the two germline ends. Germline CDR1 is SGHTA and CDR2 is FQGNSA. This CDR3 has 13 amino acids. Findings and caveats of the study: Significant beta diversity loss was already apparent by age roughly 44, declining roughly linearly.

To note about this clonotype: The antigen remains unidentified.

This chain joins TRBV7-2 and TRBJ1-4; no definite D call. Sequenced sample: blood. This receptor was obtained from a woman older than 75 in good health. CDR3 sequence: CASSPVGEGKLFF. For the CDR3, the DNA is TGTGCCAGCAGCCCAGTTGGGGAAGGAAAACTGTTTTTT.